Below, one TCR beta chain is given with its context. Its antigen remains unidentified. The germline V gene has CDR1 ENHRY and CDR2 SYGVKD. The V segment lost 3 bases and the J segment 4 bases; nucleotides outside the gene matches: 4. The CDR3 consists of 15 residues. From RNA, the CDR3 regions of TCR beta chains were amplified and sequenced. Second-round multiplex PCR came after a first-round RT-PCR that employed HTBI primers. TCRdb analysed the multiplex PCR reads with MiXCR anew, one entry per CDR3 protein. The table shows around 520,000 distinct CDR3 sequences, with about 40% occurring only once. Hyperthyroidism was new, under 2 months, in patients aged 18 to 65. The study excluded patients with other autoimmune diseases, uncontrolled infections, pregnancy or lactation. The data were taken from a study of Graves' ophthalmopathy and Graves' hyperthyroidism. General study points: A majority of expanded thyroid clonotypes exceeding 0.001 frequency were likewise present in blood. A 13-signature model separated ophthalmopathy from stable hyperthyroidism, around 88% sensitivity, around 78% specificity.

The specimen was peripheral blood or thyroid tissue (not recorded which). The clonotype comes from an adult man with Graves' hyperthyroidism. The rearrangement joins TRBV10-3 to TRBJ2-5; 11 bases align to TRBD2. This CDR3 reads CAISDHGLAGETQYF. Here the CDR3 DNA reads TGTGCCATCAGTGATCACGGACTAGCGGGAGAGACCCAGTACTTC.